This T cell receptor (beta chain) was sequenced during a study of spatial heterogeneity in lung cancer. The sample's time point: blood at routine non-recurrence follow-up after resection. TCRdb re-analysed the 5' RACE reads in MiXCR, keeping a single row per CDR3 protein. Of 40,000 to 50,000 distinct CDR3 sequences listed, roughly a tenth are singletons. Trimming removed 4 bases from V and 5 bases from J, with 8 bases in between. CDR1 and CDR2 (germline): SGHAT, FQNNGV. The CDR3 is 13 residues long. This clonotype was counted a few times. J is TRBJ1-4 and V is TRBV11-2; no definite D call. The TCR was taken from a female donor with early-stage non-small cell lung cancer. The sample was PBMCs, taken at follow-up. The CDR3 DNA follows: TGTGCCAGCAGCTCTCTGATGAATGAAAAACTGTTTTTT. Protein: CASSSLMNEKLFF.